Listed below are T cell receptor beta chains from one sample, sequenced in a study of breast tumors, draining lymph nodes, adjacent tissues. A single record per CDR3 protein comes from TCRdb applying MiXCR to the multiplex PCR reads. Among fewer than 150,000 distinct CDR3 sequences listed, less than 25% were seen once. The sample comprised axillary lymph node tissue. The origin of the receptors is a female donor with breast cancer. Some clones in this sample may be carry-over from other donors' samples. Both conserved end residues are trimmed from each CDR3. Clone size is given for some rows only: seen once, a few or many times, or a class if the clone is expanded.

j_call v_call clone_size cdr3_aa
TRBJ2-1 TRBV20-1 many SASLWGGNYNEQF
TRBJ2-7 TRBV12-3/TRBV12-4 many ASTQTSGKGSGSYEQY
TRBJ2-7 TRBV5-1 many ASGTSSYEQY
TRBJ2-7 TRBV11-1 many ASSFGGHYEQY
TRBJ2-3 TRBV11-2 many ASSSFLAGGATDTQY
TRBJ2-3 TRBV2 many ASNEMGYTQY
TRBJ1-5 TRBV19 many ASSIGPSQPQH
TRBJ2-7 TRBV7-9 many ASSAGRELY
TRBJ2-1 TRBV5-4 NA ASSLGTSGRGEQF
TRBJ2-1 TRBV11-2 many ASSLGRGRQF
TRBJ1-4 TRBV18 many ASSPGATNEKLF
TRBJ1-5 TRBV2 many ASKRGSDPEGVRNQPQH
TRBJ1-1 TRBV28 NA ASSLEHTEAF
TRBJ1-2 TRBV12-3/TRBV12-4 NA ASSLRREGDSYGYI
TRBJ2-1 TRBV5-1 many ASSHEDRYNEQF
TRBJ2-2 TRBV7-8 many ASSLSTGFGTGELF
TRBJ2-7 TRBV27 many ASSSRPGSEQY
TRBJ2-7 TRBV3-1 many ASSQAGTVYEQY
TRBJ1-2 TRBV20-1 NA SARARGTESYGHT
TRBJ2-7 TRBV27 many ASSPVMGTGVKEQY
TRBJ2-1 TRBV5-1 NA ASSRLAGGLNEQF
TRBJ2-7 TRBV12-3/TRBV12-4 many ASSSVAGSYEQY
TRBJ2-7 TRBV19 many ASGGSGAAYEQY
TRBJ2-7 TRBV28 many ASSLRTSPSSYEQY
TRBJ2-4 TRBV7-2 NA ASSSGSGHWNQY
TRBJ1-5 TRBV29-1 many SAETGSNQPQH
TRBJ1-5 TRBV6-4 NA ASGAVAGQGNQPQH
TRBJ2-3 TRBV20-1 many SATGHTSTDTQY
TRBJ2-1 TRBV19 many ASSIVSGMINEQF